These T cell receptor beta chains were read from a single sample in a study of blood T cell repertoires in COVID-19. Profiled with immunoSEQ multiplex PCR; TCRdb holds only in-frame clones, not every one. The profile covers roughly 170,000 clones, with 82% appearing a single time and 18% taken by the ten largest. The sequencing sample was made of PBMCs or T cells enriched from blood (not recorded which). The receptors stem from a man aged 55 to 69 who had recovered from COVID-19. Both conserved end residues are part of each CDR3. Each record gives: V gene, D gene, clone size, J gene, CDR3 protein, CDR3 DNA. A D gene is named only where the DNA matches it firmly. A row's size may be missing; if present it is once, few, many or a size class.

>TRBV19|TRBD1|-|TRBJ1-4
CASSKDRSEKLFF
TGTGCCAGTAGTAAGGACAGGAGTGAAAAACTGTTTTTT
>TRBV14|TRBD1|many|TRBJ2-7
CASSQATGTVYEQYF
TGTGCCAGCAGCCAAGCCACCGGGACAGTCTACGAGCAGTACTTC
>TRBV9|TRBD2|-|TRBJ2-7
CASSAYGASGRYEQYF
TGTGCCAGCAGCGCCTATGGTGCTAGCGGGAGATACGAGCAGTACTTC
>TRBV6-4|TRBD1|-|TRBJ1-6
CASSDSGGDNSPLHF
TGTGCCAGCAGTGACTCAGGGGGCGATAATTCACCCCTCCACTTT
>TRBV19|TRBD1|-|TRBJ1-2
CASSATGTGDGYTF
TGTGCCAGTAGTGCCACCGGGACAGGGGATGGCTACACCTTC
>TRBV27|-|-|TRBJ1-6
CASSFYNSPLHF
TGTGCCAGCAGCTTCTATAATTCACCCCTCCACTTT
>TRBV7-2|TRBD2|-|TRBJ2-5
CASSLDLAGGEETQYF
TGTGCCAGCAGCTTGGACCTAGCGGGAGGTGAGGAGACCCAGTACTTC
>TRBV10-3|TRBD1|-|TRBJ1-5
CAISESDRGGQPQHF
TGTGCCATCAGTGAGTCCGACAGGGGTGGTCAGCCCCAGCATTTT
>TRBV5-1|-|-|TRBJ2-2
CASSLRFGELFF
TGCGCCAGCAGCTTGCGGTTCGGGGAGCTGTTTTTT
>TRBV5-1|TRBD1|-|TRBJ2-2
CASSKRQGDTGELFF
TGCGCCAGCAGCAAACGACAGGGGGACACCGGGGAGCTGTTTTTT
>TRBV9|-|-|TRBJ1-5
CASSKGDVENQPQHF
TGTGCCAGCAGCAAGGGGGATGTGGAAAATCAGCCCCAGCATTTT
>TRBV24-1|-|-|TRBJ1-3
CATSDAGGPSGNTIYF
TGTGCCACCAGTGATGCGGGGGGACCGTCTGGAAACACCATATATTTT
>TRBV19|-|-|TRBJ1-5
CASTRRGADQPQHF
TGTGCCAGTACACGCCGGGGGGCTGATCAGCCCCAGCATTTT
>TRBV9|-|once|TRBJ2-6
CASSPRDTNSGANVLTF
TGTGCCAGCAGCCCCCGGGACACCAACTCTGGGGCCAACGTCCTGACTTTC
>TRBV4-1|TRBD2|-|TRBJ2-1
CASSQSLAGVFNEQFF
TGCGCCAGCAGCCAATCCCTAGCGGGAGTTTTCAATGAGCAGTTCTTC
>TRBV5-1|TRBD1|-|TRBJ2-2
CASSWTGPNTGELFF
TGCGCCAGCAGCTGGACAGGGCCCAACACCGGGGAGCTGTTTTTT
>TRBV18|-|few|TRBJ2-7
CASSPMTVNEQYF
TGTGCCAGCTCACCCATGACAGTCAACGAGCAGTACTTC
>TRBV6-5|TRBD2|-|TRBJ2-1
CASSYWTSGNYNEQFF
TGTGCCAGCAGTTACTGGACTAGCGGGAACTACAATGAGCAGTTCTTC